This T cell receptor beta chain was sequenced for a study of blood T cells in healthy people across ages. Study-wide points: Unknown CMV status may confound age-related changes in expanded clones.

A remark on this clonotype: Its antigen is still unknown. A single base separates this from a much larger clone, so it may be a read error.

Primers used in a second PCR of roughly 7 to 12 cycles were a sample-barcoded 5' primer and a J-beta primer mix. TCRdb ran MiXCR on the 5' RACE reads and lists one entry per CDR3 protein. The sample yields about 1.6 million distinct CDR3 sequences, 34% seen once. Trimming stripped 5 bases from V and 2 bases from J, with 16 bases between. Germline CDR1 and CDR2: SQVTM and ANQGSEA. This CDR3 is 14 amino acids long. The chain joins TRBV29-1 to TRBJ2-7; D is unresolved. Sequencing was performed on blood. The receptor was derived from a woman in her twenties or thirties in good health. CDR3 region: CSVTITSLTYEQYF. The CDR3 DNA follows: TGCAGCGTTACTATCACATCGCTAACCTACGAGCAGTACTTC.